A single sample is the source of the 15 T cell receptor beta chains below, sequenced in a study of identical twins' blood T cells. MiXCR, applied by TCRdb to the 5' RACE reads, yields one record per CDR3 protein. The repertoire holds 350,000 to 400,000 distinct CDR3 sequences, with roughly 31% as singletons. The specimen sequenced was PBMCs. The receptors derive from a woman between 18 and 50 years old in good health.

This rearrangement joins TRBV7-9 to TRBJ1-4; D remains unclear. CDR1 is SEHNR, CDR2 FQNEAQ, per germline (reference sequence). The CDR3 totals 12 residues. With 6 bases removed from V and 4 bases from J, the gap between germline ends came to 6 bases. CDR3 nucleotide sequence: TGTGCCAGCAGTGCTGATAATGAAAAACTGTTTTTT. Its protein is CASSADNEKLFF.

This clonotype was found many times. Here the CDR3 DNA reads TGTGCCAGCAGCTTCGCGGTCACAGATACGCAGTATTTT. As protein: CASSFAVTDTQYF. V and J are TRBV11-2 and TRBJ2-3; D remains unclear. CDR3 length equals 13 residues. Germline V lookup: CDR1 SGHAT, CDR2 FQNNGV. The V gene lost 3 bases and the J gene lost 2 bases, with 6 bases spanning the gap.

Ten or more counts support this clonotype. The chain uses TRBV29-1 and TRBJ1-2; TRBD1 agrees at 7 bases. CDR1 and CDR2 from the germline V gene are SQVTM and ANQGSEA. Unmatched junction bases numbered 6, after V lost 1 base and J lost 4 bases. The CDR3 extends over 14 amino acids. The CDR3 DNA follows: TGCAGCGTTGAAGTGGCGGACAGGCTCTATGGCTACACCTTC. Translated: CSVEVADRLYGYTF.

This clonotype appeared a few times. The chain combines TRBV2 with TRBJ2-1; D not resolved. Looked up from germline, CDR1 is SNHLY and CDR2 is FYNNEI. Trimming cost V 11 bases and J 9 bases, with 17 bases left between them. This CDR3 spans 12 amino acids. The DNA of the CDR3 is TGTGCCGTCCCCGGTGAGGCGCTTGAGCAGTTCTTC. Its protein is CAVPGEALEQFF.

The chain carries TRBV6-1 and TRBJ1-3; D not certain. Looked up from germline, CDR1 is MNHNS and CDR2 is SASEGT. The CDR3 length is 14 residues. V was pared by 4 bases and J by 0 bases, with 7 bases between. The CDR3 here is CASSGGFSGNTIYF. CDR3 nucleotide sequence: TGTGCCAGCAGTGGAGGATTCTCTGGAAACACCATATATTTT.

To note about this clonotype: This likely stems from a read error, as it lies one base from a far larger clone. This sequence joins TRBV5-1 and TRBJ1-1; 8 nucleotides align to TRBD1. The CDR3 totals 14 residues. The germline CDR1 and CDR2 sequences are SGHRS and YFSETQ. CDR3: CASSLDRGNTETFF. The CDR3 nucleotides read TGCGCCAGCAGCTTGGACAGGGGGAACACTGAAACTTTCTTT.

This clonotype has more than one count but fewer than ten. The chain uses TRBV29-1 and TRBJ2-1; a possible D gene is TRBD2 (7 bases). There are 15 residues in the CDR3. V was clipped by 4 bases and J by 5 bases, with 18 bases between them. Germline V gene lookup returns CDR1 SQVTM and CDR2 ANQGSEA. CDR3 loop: CSVGPRGGGHNEQFF. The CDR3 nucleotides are TGCAGCGTTGGGCCCCGCGGCGGGGGCCACAATGAGCAGTTCTTC.

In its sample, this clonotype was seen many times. The CDR3 is CSVRKGLNTEAFF. The CDR3, as DNA: TGCAGCGTCAGGAAGGGGTTGAACACTGAAGCTTTCTTT. The V call is TRBV29-1, the J call TRBJ1-1; TRBD1 might be the D (5 bases). The germline V and J ends were trimmed by 6 bases and 0 bases, with 11 bases remaining between them. The CDR3 loop spans 13 amino acids. Looked up from germline, CDR1 is SQVTM and CDR2 is ANQGSEA.

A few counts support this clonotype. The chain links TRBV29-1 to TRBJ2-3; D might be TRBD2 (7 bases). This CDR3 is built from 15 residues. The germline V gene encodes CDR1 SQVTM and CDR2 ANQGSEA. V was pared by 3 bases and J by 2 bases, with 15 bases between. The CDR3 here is CSVDDLAGATDTQYF. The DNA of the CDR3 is TGCAGCGTTGATGATTTGGCGGGGGCCACAGATACGCAGTATTTT.

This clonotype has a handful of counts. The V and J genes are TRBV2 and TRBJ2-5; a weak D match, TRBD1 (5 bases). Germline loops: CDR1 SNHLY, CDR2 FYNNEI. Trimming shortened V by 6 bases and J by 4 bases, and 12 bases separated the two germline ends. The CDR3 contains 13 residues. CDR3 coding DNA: TGTGCCAGCAGGGCAGACAGAAGAGAGACCCAGTACTTC. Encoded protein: CASRADRRETQYF.

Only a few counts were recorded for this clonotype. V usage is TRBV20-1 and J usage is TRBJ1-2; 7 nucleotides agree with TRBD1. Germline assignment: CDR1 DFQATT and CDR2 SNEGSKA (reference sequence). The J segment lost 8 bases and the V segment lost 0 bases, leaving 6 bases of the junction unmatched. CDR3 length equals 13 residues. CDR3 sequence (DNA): TGCAGTGCTAGAGATCGCAGGGGGATCGGCTACACCTTC. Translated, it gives CSARDRRGIGYTF.

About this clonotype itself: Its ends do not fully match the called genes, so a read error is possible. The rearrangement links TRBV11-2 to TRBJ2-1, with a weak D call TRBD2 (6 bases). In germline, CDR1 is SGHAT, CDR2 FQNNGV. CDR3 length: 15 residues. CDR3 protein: CASSLRVAVNNEQSF. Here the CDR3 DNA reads TGTGCCAGCAGCTTACGGGTAGCGGTAAACAATGAGCAGTCCTTC.

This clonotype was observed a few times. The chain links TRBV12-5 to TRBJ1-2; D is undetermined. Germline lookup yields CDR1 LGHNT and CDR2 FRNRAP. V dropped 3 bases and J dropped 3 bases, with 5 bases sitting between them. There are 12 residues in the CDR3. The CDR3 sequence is CASGLFDYGYTF. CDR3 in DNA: TGTGCTAGTGGTTTATTTGACTATGGCTACACCTTC.

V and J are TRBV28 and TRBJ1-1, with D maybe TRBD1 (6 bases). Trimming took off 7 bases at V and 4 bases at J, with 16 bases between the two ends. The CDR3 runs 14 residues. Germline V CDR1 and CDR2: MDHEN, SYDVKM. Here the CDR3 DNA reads TGTGCCAGCACCACTACAGGGCTTGCCACTGAAGCTTTCTTT. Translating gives CASTTTGLATEAFF. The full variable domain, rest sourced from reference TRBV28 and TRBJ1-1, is DVKVTQSSRYLVKRTGEKVFLECVQDMDHENMFWYRQDPGLGLRLIYFSYDVKMKEKGDIPEGYSVSREKKERFSLILESASTNQTSMYLCASTTTGLATEAFFGQGTRLTVV.

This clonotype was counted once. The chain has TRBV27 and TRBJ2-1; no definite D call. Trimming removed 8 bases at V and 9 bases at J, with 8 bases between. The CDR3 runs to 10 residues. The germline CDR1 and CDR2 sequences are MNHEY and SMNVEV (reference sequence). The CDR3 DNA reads TGTGCCAGCGGGCGGATTGAGCAGTTCTTC. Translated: CASGRIEQFF.